The rows below give T cell receptor beta chains drawn from one sample of a study of blood T cell repertoires in COVID-19. The method was immunoSEQ multiplex PCR; TCRdb's version includes in-frame clones alone and lacks a portion of them. This table has about 160,000 clones, around 90% appearing once. Sequencing used peripheral blood. The receptors stem from a man aged 18 to 35 with acute or convalescent COVID-19. Both conserved end residues are part of each CDR3. The order of the fields is clone size, V gene, J gene, D gene, CDR3 protein, CDR3 DNA. D genes are given only for firm matches. Size tells how often a clone was seen (once, few, many) or the class of an expanded clone, and some rows leave it out.

size: .; V: TRBV7-6; J: TRBJ2-2; D: .; CDR3: CASSLSPGRGNTGELFF; DNA: TGTGCCAGCAGCTTAAGTCCAGGGCGGGGGAACACCGGGGAGCTGTTTTTT
size: .; V: TRBV25-1; J: TRBJ1-1; D: TRBD1; CDR3: CASSATDRAGTEAFF; DNA: TGTGCCAGCAGTGCTACGGACAGGGCGGGTACTGAAGCTTTCTTT
size: .; V: TRBV30; J: TRBJ2-6; D: TRBD1; CDR3: CAWSRGQTSSGANVLTF; DNA: TGTGCCTGGAGTAGGGGACAGACTTCCTCTGGGGCCAACGTCCTGACTTTC
size: .; V: TRBV24-1; J: TRBJ1-2; D: .; CDR3: CATSDTTEYGYTF; DNA: TGTGCCACCAGTGATACAACAGAGTATGGCTACACCTTC
size: once; V: TRBV19; J: TRBJ2-2; D: TRBD1; CDR3: CASSNRQGHTGELFF; DNA: TGTGCCAGTAGTAACCGACAGGGGCACACCGGGGAGCTGTTTTTT
size: .; V: TRBV3-1/TRBV3-2; J: TRBJ1-4; D: .; CDR3: CASSQVGVTNEKLFF; DNA: TGTGCCAGCAGCCAAGTAGGGGTTACTAATGAAAAACTGTTTTTT
size: .; V: TRBV2; J: TRBJ1-5; D: TRBD1; CDR3: CASSGPTGDGNQPQHF; DNA: TGTGCCAGCAGTGGACCGACAGGGGATGGCAATCAGCCCCAGCATTTT
size: .; V: TRBV2; J: TRBJ1-2; D: TRBD1; CDR3: CASNSPGQGAHGYTF; DNA: TGTGCCAGCAACTCCCCGGGACAGGGGGCTCATGGCTACACCTTC
size: .; V: TRBV6-6; J: TRBJ2-1; D: .; CDR3: CATAAGLYNEQFF; DNA: TGTGCCACGGCGGCAGGGTTATACAATGAGCAGTTCTTC
size: .; V: TRBV18; J: TRBJ2-7; D: .; CDR3: CASSSGGGQYF; DNA: TGTGCCAGCTCATCCGGAGGAGGGCAGTACTTC
size: .; V: TRBV12-5; J: TRBJ2-7; D: TRBD2; CDR3: CASGLVPLGVAGPGEQYF; DNA: TGTGCTAGTGGTTTGGTACCGCTCGGGGTAGCGGGACCCGGCGAGCAGTACTTC
size: .; V: TRBV2; J: TRBJ1-6; D: .; CDR3: CASVIGGLYNSPLHF; DNA: TGTGCCAGCGTAATCGGGGGACTTTATAATTCACCCCTCCACTTT
size: few; V: TRBV3-1/TRBV3-2; J: TRBJ1-1; D: .; CDR3: CASSPNRDGEAFF; DNA: TGTGCCAGCTCCCCAAACAGGGACGGTGAAGCTTTCTTT
size: .; V: TRBV30; J: TRBJ1-2; D: .; CDR3: CAWSVPGMGYGYTF; DNA: TGTGCCTGGAGTGTACCGGGGATGGGGTATGGCTACACCTTC
size: .; V: TRBV7-8; J: TRBJ1-1; D: .; CDR3: CASSLAGLRNTEAFF; DNA: TGTGCCAGCAGCTTAGCGGGACTCAGGAACACTGAAGCTTTCTTT
size: .; V: TRBV5-5; J: TRBJ1-2; D: .; CDR3: CASSLVRLQDYGYTF; DNA: TGTGCCAGCAGCTTGGTGCGTTTACAGGACTATGGCTACACCTTC
size: once; V: TRBV19; J: TRBJ1-5; D: TRBD1; CDR3: CASSRDRWGNQPQHF; DNA: TGTGCCAGTAGTCGGGACAGGTGGGGCAATCAGCCCCAGCATTTT
size: once; V: TRBV19; J: TRBJ2-1; D: TRBD2; CDR3: CASSVQILAGAGNEQFF; DNA: TGTGCCAGTAGTGTCCAAATTCTAGCGGGAGCCGGCAATGAGCAGTTCTTC
size: .; V: TRBV7-9; J: TRBJ1-1; D: .; CDR3: CASSFLVGGTEAFF; DNA: TGTGCCAGCAGCTTCCTAGTAGGGGGCACTGAAGCTTTCTTT
size: .; V: TRBV7-2; J: TRBJ1-1; D: TRBD1; CDR3: CASSSDRVGTEAFF; DNA: TGTGCCAGCAGCTCCGACAGGGTAGGGACTGAAGCTTTCTTT
size: .; V: TRBV12-5; J: TRBJ1-6; D: TRBD1; CDR3: CASGSTPPGQRSGSPLHF; DNA: TGTGCTAGTGGTTCGACCCCCCCGGGACAGCGAAGTGGTTCACCCCTCCACTTT
size: .; V: TRBV12-3/TRBV12-4; J: TRBJ1-5; D: .; CDR3: CASSQGLGPAHF; DNA: TGTGCCAGCAGCCAGGGTCTTGGGCCAGCACATTTT
size: few; V: TRBV2; J: TRBJ1-4; D: TRBD1; CDR3: CASRPDRGKNEKLFF; DNA: TGTGCCAGCAGGCCTGACAGGGGGAAGAATGAAAAACTGTTTTTT
size: .; V: TRBV5-1; J: TRBJ1-6; D: TRBD1; CDR3: CASSLNGNRGFSPLHF; DNA: TGCGCCAGCAGCTTGAACGGCAACAGGGGGTTTTCACCCCTCCACTTT
size: .; V: TRBV7-9; J: TRBJ2-7; D: TRBD2; CDR3: CASSPAGGGSYEQYF; DNA: TGTGCCAGCAGCCCGGCGGGGGGCGGATCCTACGAGCAGTACTTC
size: .; V: TRBV6-4; J: TRBJ2-3; D: .; CDR3: CASRRAGNTDTQYF; DNA: TGTGCCAGCAGACGGGCGGGGAACACAGATACGCAGTATTTT
size: .; V: TRBV6-5; J: TRBJ1-3; D: .; CDR3: CASSYSRGDSGNTIYF; DNA: TGTGCCAGCAGTTACTCCAGGGGCGATTCTGGAAACACCATATATTTT
size: .; V: TRBV14; J: TRBJ1-3; D: .; CDR3: CASGTGSRGNTIYF; DNA: TGTGCCAGCGGCACAGGGTCGAGGGGAAACACCATATATTTT
size: .; V: TRBV11-2; J: TRBJ2-7; D: .; CDR3: CASSLRGGEQYF; DNA: TGTGCCAGCAGCTTAAGAGGGGGCGAGCAGTACTTC
size: .; V: TRBV7-9; J: TRBJ1-3; D: .; CDR3: CASSLFASRVSGNTIYF; DNA: TGTGCCAGCAGCTTGTTTGCTTCCAGGGTCTCTGGAAACACCATATATTTT
size: .; V: TRBV9; J: TRBJ1-2; D: TRBD1; CDR3: CASSETQGARGYTF; DNA: TGTGCCAGCAGCGAGACGCAGGGGGCGAGAGGCTACACCTTC
size: .; V: TRBV7-2; J: TRBJ2-3; D: TRBD2; CDR3: CASSLELASTDTQYF; DNA: TGTGCCAGCAGCTTAGAACTAGCGAGCACAGATACGCAGTATTTT
size: .; V: TRBV27; J: TRBJ2-5; D: .; CDR3: CASSRGGRKETQYF; DNA: TGTGCCAGCAGTCGCGGAGGCAGGAAAGAGACCCAGTACTTC
size: once; V: TRBV18; J: TRBJ2-6; D: .; CDR3: CASSSGISGANVLTF; DNA: TGTGCCAGCTCATCCGGGATCTCTGGGGCCAACGTCCTGACTTTC
size: .; V: TRBV19; J: TRBJ2-7; D: .; CDR3: CASNAGTSYEQYF; DNA: TGTGCCAGTAATGCAGGTACCTCCTACGAGCAGTACTTC
size: .; V: TRBV11-2; J: TRBJ2-1; D: .; CDR3: CASSLGLFYNEQFF; DNA: TGTGCCAGCAGCTTAGGGCTTTTCTACAATGAGCAGTTCTTC
size: once; V: TRBV27; J: TRBJ1-2; D: TRBD1; CDR3: CATMDGGGNYGYTF; DNA: TGTGCCACCATGGACGGAGGGGGCAACTATGGCTACACCTTC
size: .; V: TRBV3-1/TRBV3-2; J: TRBJ1-2; D: .; CDR3: CASSQTGYYGYTF; DNA: TGTGCCAGCAGCCAAACAGGCTACTATGGCTACACCTTC
size: .; V: TRBV5-1; J: TRBJ2-4; D: .; CDR3: CASRKGGENIQYF; DNA: TGCGCCAGCAGAAAAGGAGGGGAAAACATTCAGTACTTC
size: .; V: TRBV5-1; J: TRBJ1-4; D: .; CDR3: CASSLGTDYNEKLFF; DNA: TGCGCCAGCAGCTTGGGGACAGACTATAATGAAAAACTGTTTTTT
size: .; V: TRBV19; J: TRBJ1-1; D: TRBD1; CDR3: CASSISKWGQEAFF; DNA: TGTGCCAGTAGTATTTCAAAGTGGGGACAGGAAGCTTTCTTT
size: .; V: TRBV29-1; J: TRBJ2-3; D: .; CDR3: CSVEGTGTGTQYF; DNA: TGCAGCGTTGAGGGAACAGGGACGGGTACGCAGTATTTT
size: .; V: TRBV5-6; J: TRBJ2-7; D: .; CDR3: CASSLGAFYEQYF; DNA: TGTGCCAGCAGCTTGGGGGCCTTCTACGAGCAGTACTTC
size: .; V: TRBV15; J: TRBJ1-6; D: .; CDR3: CATSAQGHSPLHF; DNA: TGTGCCACCAGTGCCCAGGGCCACTCACCCCTCCACTTT
size: .; V: TRBV6-5; J: TRBJ2-1; D: .; CDR3: CASSPQNEQFF; DNA: TGTGCCAGCAGCCCCCAAAATGAGCAGTTCTTC
size: .; V: TRBV14; J: TRBJ2-3; D: TRBD2; CDR3: CASSQGSGGSLDTQYF; DNA: TGTGCCAGCAGCCAAGGTAGCGGGGGGAGTTTGGATACGCAGTATTTT
size: .; V: TRBV5-5; J: TRBJ2-2; D: TRBD2; CDR3: CASSLVLLAGTTGELFF; DNA: TGTGCCAGCAGCTTGGTACTCCTAGCGGGAACCACCGGGGAGCTGTTTTTT
size: .; V: TRBV6-5; J: TRBJ1-5; D: TRBD1; CDR3: CASSYSRESGGKPQHF; DNA: TGTGCCAGCAGTTACTCTCGGGAATCAGGGGGGAAGCCCCAGCATTTT
size: .; V: TRBV19; J: TRBJ2-3; D: .; CDR3: CARPRRESTQYF; DNA: TGTGCCAGACCAAGACGGGAGAGCACGCAGTATTTT
size: .; V: TRBV6-5; J: TRBJ1-2; D: .; CDR3: CAIPGQEDYGYTF; DNA: TGTGCCATCCCGGGACAAGAAGACTATGGCTACACCTTC
size: .; V: TRBV18; J: TRBJ1-4; D: .; CDR3: CASSPYERQGNEKLFF; DNA: TGTGCCAGCTCCCCATACGAACGTCAGGGGAATGAAAAACTGTTTTTT
size: .; V: TRBV6-5; J: TRBJ1-3; D: .; CDR3: CASNRGPISGNTIYF; DNA: TGTGCCAGCAATAGGGGTCCCATCTCTGGAAACACCATATATTTT
size: .; V: TRBV14; J: TRBJ1-2; D: .; CDR3: CASSRLPDLWGYTF; DNA: TGTGCCAGCAGCCGACTTCCAGACCTCTGGGGCTACACCTTC
size: .; V: TRBV28; J: TRBJ1-1; D: .; CDR3: CASSLSPSGRANTEAFF; DNA: TGTGCCAGCAGTTTAAGCCCCTCGGGGAGGGCGAACACTGAAGCTTTCTTT
size: .; V: TRBV3-1/TRBV3-2; J: TRBJ2-6; D: .; CDR3: CASSPTLGSWSGANVLTF; DNA: TGTGCCAGCAGCCCTACGCTAGGAAGCTGGTCTGGGGCCAACGTCCTGACTTTC
size: .; V: TRBV12-3/TRBV12-4; J: TRBJ1-5; D: TRBD1; CDR3: CASSLTGNQPQHF; DNA: TGTGCCAGCAGTTTGACAGGGAACCAGCCCCAGCATTTT
size: .; V: TRBV5-1; J: TRBJ2-1; D: TRBD2; CDR3: CASSFGLAGGQSYNEQFF; DNA: TGCGCCAGCAGCTTTGGCCTAGCGGGAGGGCAATCCTACAATGAGCAGTTCTTC
size: once; V: TRBV7-9; J: TRBJ2-5; D: .; CDR3: CASSRSPGSSKETQYF; DNA: TGTGCCAGCAGTCGTTCTCCCGGGAGTTCGAAAGAGACCCAGTACTTC
size: .; V: TRBV10-2; J: TRBJ2-3; D: TRBD2; CDR3: CASRGLSSTDTQYF; DNA: TGCGCCAGCAGGGGACTATCTAGCACAGATACGCAGTATTTT